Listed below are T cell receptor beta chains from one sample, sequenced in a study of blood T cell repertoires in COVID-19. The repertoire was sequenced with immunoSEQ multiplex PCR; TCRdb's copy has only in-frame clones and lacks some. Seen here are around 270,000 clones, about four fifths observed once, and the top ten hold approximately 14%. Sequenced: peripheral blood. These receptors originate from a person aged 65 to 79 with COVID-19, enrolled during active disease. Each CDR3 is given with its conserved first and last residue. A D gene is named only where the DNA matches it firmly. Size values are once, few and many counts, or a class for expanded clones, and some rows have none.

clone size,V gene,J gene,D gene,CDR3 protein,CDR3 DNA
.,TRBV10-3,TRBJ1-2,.,CAIRGGAGDYGYTF,TGTGCCATCAGGGGGGGTGCGGGTGACTATGGCTACACCTTC
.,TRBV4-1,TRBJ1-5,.,CASRPILRQGSQPQHF,TGCGCCAGCAGGCCAATCCTCCGGCAGGGTTCACAGCCCCAGCATTTT
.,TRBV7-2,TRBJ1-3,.,CASSDRSGGAGNTIYF,TGTGCCAGCAGTGATCGTTCGGGAGGGGCTGGAAACACCATATATTTT
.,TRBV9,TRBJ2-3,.,CASSLGILSDTQYF,TGTGCCAGCAGCCTCGGTATTCTGTCAGATACGCAGTATTTT
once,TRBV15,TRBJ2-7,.,CATAYERVSYEQYF,TGTGCCACCGCCTATGAGCGGGTCTCCTACGAGCAGTACTTC
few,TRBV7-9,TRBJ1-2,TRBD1,CASSPSMNRGLGYTF,TGTGCCAGCAGCCCCTCTATGAACAGGGGGCTTGGCTACACCTTC
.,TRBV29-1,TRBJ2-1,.,CSVATPRSNEQFF,TGCAGCGTAGCTACGCCCCGGAGCAATGAGCAGTTCTTC
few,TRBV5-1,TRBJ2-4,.,CASSFPSNIQYF,TGCGCCAGCAGCTTCCCTAGTAACATTCAGTACTTC
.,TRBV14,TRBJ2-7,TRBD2,CASSQGLAGPYEQYF,TGTGCCAGCAGCCAAGGACTAGCGGGACCCTACGAGCAGTACTTC
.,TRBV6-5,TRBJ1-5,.,CASSGGLSNQPQHF,TGTGCCAGCAGCGGGGGACTCAGTAATCAGCCCCAGCATTTT
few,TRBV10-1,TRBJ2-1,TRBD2,CASSDRLADNEQFF,TGCGCCAGCAGTGACCGACTAGCGGACAATGAGCAGTTCTTC
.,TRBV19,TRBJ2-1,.,CASKGGRADLSYNEQFF,TGTGCCAGTAAAGGGGGGAGGGCCGATTTGTCCTACAATGAGCAGTTCTTC
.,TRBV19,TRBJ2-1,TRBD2,CASSIKGLAGSYNEQFF,TGTGCCAGTAGTATCAAAGGGCTAGCGGGGTCCTACAATGAGCAGTTCTTC
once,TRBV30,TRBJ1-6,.,CAWSVRSYNSPLHF,TGTGCCTGGAGTGTGCGCTCCTATAATTCACCCCTCCACTTT
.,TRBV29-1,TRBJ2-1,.,CSSGGGIYNEQFF,TGCAGCTCGGGGGGCGGGATCTACAATGAGCAGTTCTTC
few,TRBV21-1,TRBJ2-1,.,CASSDSHYNEQFF,TGTGCCAGCAGCGACAGCCACTACAATGAGCAGTTCTTC